These 25 T cell receptor beta chains originate from one sample sequenced in a study of shared clonotypes between healthy human individuals. The repertoire was sequenced with immunoSEQ multiplex PCR; TCRdb's copy has only in-frame clones and lacks some. The sample has under 600,000 clones, around 97% seen once. Specimen: naive CD4+ T cells sorted from blood. Subset defined: CD45RA+ positively selected. Receptors originate from a woman in her twenties or thirties in good health.

The chain uses TRBV6-5 and TRBJ2-2; D assignment may be TRBD1 or TRBD2 (6 bases each). The V end lost 2 bases, the J end lost 3 bases, and 10 bases lay between the germline ends. CDR1 is MNHEY and CDR2 is SVGAGI in the germline V gene. The CDR3 runs 15 residues. The CDR3, as DNA: TGTGCCAGCAGTTACGAGGGGGGAGACACCGGGGAGCTGTTTTTT. Translating it yields CASSYEGGDTGELFF.

This chain uses TRBV7-6 with TRBJ1-3, with D unresolved. The V gene's germline CDR1 is SGHVS and CDR2 FNYEAQ. The CDR3 is 18 amino acids. V shed 0 bases and J shed 4 bases, with 19 bases lying between them. The CDR3 loop reads CASSLARGRRERGNTIYF. The CDR3, as DNA: TGTGCCAGCAGCTTAGCGAGAGGGAGGCGGGAACGCGGAAACACCATATATTTT.

The chain uses TRBV6-4 and TRBJ2-2; no definite D call. The V end was cut by 4 bases, the J end by 0 bases, with 3 bases between. From germline, CDR1 is MRHNA and CDR2 SNTAGT. CDR3 length: 13 amino acids. The CDR3 protein is CASSATNTGELFF. DNA for the CDR3: TGTGCCAGCAGTGCTACGAACACCGGGGAGCTGTTTTTT.

The chain uses TRBV28 and TRBJ2-1; TRBD2 matches 10 bases. J gave up 10 bases and V 5 bases, and 11 bases lay outside the gene matches. This CDR3 contains 15 residues. Germline V gene data show CDR1 as MDHEN and CDR2 as SYDVKM. The CDR3: CASSPVREREGEQFF. CDR3 sequence (DNA): TGTGCCAGCAGTCCTGTCCGAGAGCGGGAGGGGGAGCAGTTCTTC.

This clone appeared a single time. The rearrangement joins TRBV27 to TRBJ2-1; no definite D call. Trimming took 5 bases from V and 12 from J, leaving 17 bases between them. The CDR3 is made up of 13 amino acids. CDR1 and CDR2 (germline): MNHEY, SMNVEV (reference sequence). CDR3 protein: CASSPYDLVPQFF. The CDR3 DNA sequence: TGTGCCAGCAGTCCATATGACTTGGTCCCGCAGTTCTTC.

This sequence joins TRBV7-9 and TRBJ2-3, with 8 bases fitting TRBD2. CDR1 and CDR2 from the germline V gene are SEHNR and FQNEAQ (reference sequence). Trimming removed 5 bases from V and 2 bases from J; junction bases left unmatched: 9. The CDR3 consists of 16 residues. The CDR3 reads CASSPVAGLATDTQYF. The CDR3 region has the DNA TGTGCCAGCAGCCCCGTAGCGGGACTCGCCACAGATACGCAGTATTTT.

The V gene is TRBV29-1, the J gene TRBJ2-7; 11 positions agree with TRBD2. The CDR3 has 13 amino acids. Losses at the gene ends were 7 bases for V and 2 bases for J; bases not matched to a gene: 4. CDR1 is SQVTM and CDR2 is ANQGSEA in the germline V gene. As DNA, the CDR3 is TGCAGCGGTATACTAGCGGGAGCCTACGAGCAGTACTTC. Translating it yields CSGILAGAYEQYF.

The rearrangement joins TRBV5-1 to TRBJ1-6; a possible D gene is TRBD1 (6 bases). The germline V gene encodes CDR1 SGHRS and CDR2 YFSETQ. V was pared by 0 bases and J by 6 bases, with 7 bases between. CDR3 length: 14 amino acids. The CDR3 nucleotides read TGCGCCAGCAGCTTGGCACAGGGTAATTCACCCCTCCACTTT. It encodes CASSLAQGNSPLHF.

This rearrangement joins TRBV14 to TRBJ2-1; tentative D call: TRBD2 (6 bases). Trimming removed 3 bases from V and 1 base from J, with 13 bases in between. From germline, CDR1 is SGHDN and CDR2 FVKESK. The CDR3 spans 16 residues. CDR3 in amino acids: CASSHAFGRSYNEQFF. CDR3 DNA: TGTGCCAGCAGCCATGCCTTCGGGAGATCCTACAATGAGCAGTTCTTC.

Worth noting for this clone: A junction boundary mismatches the germline segment, possibly from a read error. The chain has TRBV30 and TRBJ1-2; tentative D call: TRBD1 (5 bases). This CDR3 has 13 amino acids. The V gene's germline CDR1 is GTSNPN and CDR2 SVGIG (reference sequence). The CDR3 DNA sequence: TGTGCCTGGAGCGCGTGGGGGAGCGATGGCTGCACCTTC. This gives the protein CAWSAWGSDGCTF.

The rearrangement joins TRBV7-5 to TRBJ2-1; TRBD2 is taken as the D call from the table, unchecked against the DNA. TRBV7-5 is given as a pseudogene. This CDR3 comprises 16 residues. CDR3 DNA sequence: TGTGTCAGAAGTTCCCTTAGCGGGACCTCCTACAATGAGCAGTTCTTC. Translated: CVRSSLSGTSYNEQFF.

The V gene is TRBV28, the J gene TRBJ1-1; 9 bases are shared with TRBD1. Germline-derived CDR1 and CDR2 are MDHEN and SYDVKM. The junction had 8 bases not matched to a gene; V was cut back by 6 bases and J by 3 bases. The CDR3 length is 15 residues. In nucleotides, the CDR3 is TGTGCCAGCAGAGCGAACAGGGGGCGGGACACTGAAGCTTTCTTT. Amino acid sequence: CASRANRGRDTEAFF.

Turning to this clone: In the same sample, other DNA sequences code for this CDR3. The chain is built from TRBV14 and TRBJ2-3; D unclear. The length of the CDR3 is 12 residues. Trimming removed 1 base at V and 4 bases at J, with 3 bases between. Germline V lookup: CDR1 SGHDN, CDR2 FVKESK. The CDR3 reads CASSQAADTQYF. The CDR3 region has the DNA TGTGCCAGCAGCCAAGCTGCAGATACGCAGTATTTT.

The chain uses TRBV4-1 and TRBJ2-1; 10 positions agree with TRBD2. The germline V gene encodes CDR1 MGHRA and CDR2 YSYEKL. V dropped 4 bases and J dropped 8; count of bases not matched to a gene: 8. The CDR3 is made up of 15 amino acids. This chain's CDR3 is CASSLASGRLHEQFF. The CDR3 region has the DNA TGCGCCAGCAGCCTAGCTAGCGGGAGATTGCATGAGCAGTTCTTC.

CDR3 protein: CASSQGLGRNTDTQYF. In DNA form, the CDR3 reads TGTGCCAGCAGCCAAGGGTTGGGCAGAAACACAGATACGCAGTATTTT. V and J are TRBV4-2 and TRBJ2-3; D is uncertain. This CDR3 contains 16 residues. Trimming pared 1 base from V and 2 bases from J, leaving 13 bases between. Germline V gene sequence: CDR1 LGHNA, CDR2 YNFKEQ.

This clone came up once. The chain links TRBV30 to TRBJ2-7; 13 bases agree with TRBD2. CDR3 size: 19 residues. Germline trimming cut 4 bases from V and 4 bases from J; bases unmatched to any gene: 19. Germline CDR1 reads GTSNPN; CDR2 reads SVGIG (reference sequence). The DNA of the CDR3 is TGTGCCTGGAATGCTGCACGGACTAGCGGGAGCTCGGGGATTTACGAGCAGTACTTC. This encodes CAWNAARTSGSSGIYEQYF. Together with reference TRBV30 and TRBJ2-7, the CDR3 gives the full variable domain: SQTIHQWPATLVQPVGSPLSLECTVEGTSNPNLYWYRQAAGRGLQLLFYSVGIGQISSEVPQNLSASRPQDRQFILSSKKLLLSDSGFYLCAWNAARTSGSSGIYEQYFGPGTRLTVT.

The V and J genes are TRBV6-1 and TRBJ2-7; 12 nucleotides align to TRBD2. Germline V CDR1 and CDR2: MNHNS, SASEGT. The length of the CDR3 is 15 residues. The V segment lost 4 bases and the J segment 9 bases; nucleotides outside the gene matches: 10. The CDR3 here is CASSAGLAGPVGQYF. CDR3 DNA sequence: TGTGCCAGCAGTGCTGGACTAGCGGGACCCGTCGGGCAGTACTTC.

J is TRBJ2-7 and V is TRBV19; 10 nucleotides match TRBD1. The trim removed 5 bases at V and 7 bases at J, leaving 11 bases unmatched. The CDR3 is 15 residues long. Germline CDR1 reads LNHDA; CDR2 reads SQIVND (reference sequence). The CDR3 DNA reads TGTGCCAGTAGTGATACCGGGACAGGGGTTGAAGAGCAGTACTTC. The encoded protein is CASSDTGTGVEEQYF.

V is TRBV5-1 and J is TRBJ1-1; D not certain. Germline V gene data show CDR1 as SGHRS and CDR2 as YFSETQ. CDR3 length equals 14 residues. The V and J ends lost 2 bases and 1 base respectively, with 9 bases between them. The CDR3 reads CASSFYTENTEAFF. The CDR3 coding sequence is TGCGCCAGCAGCTTCTATACGGAGAACACTGAAGCTTTCTTT.

This chain joins TRBV20-1 and TRBJ1-2; the D is unclear. Germline values: CDR1 DFQATT, CDR2 SNEGSKA (reference sequence). CDR3 length: 11 amino acids. CDR3 sequence (DNA): TGCAGGGGTCCTGGAGACTATGGCTACACCTTC. This encodes CRGPGDYGYTF.

This clone appeared once. The rearrangement joins TRBV7-2 to TRBJ1-2, with TRBD1 as a possible D gene (5 bases). The CDR3 is made up of 14 amino acids. The germline V gene encodes CDR1 SGHTA and CDR2 FQGNSA. V was pared by 5 bases and J by 5 bases, with 15 bases between. The CDR3 sequence: CASSHGGRAYGYTF. The CDR3 DNA reads as TGTGCCAGCAGCCATGGGGGACGCGCATATGGCTACACCTTC. Supplemented by reference TRBV7-2 and TRBJ1-2, the full variable domain reads GAGVSQSPSNKVTEKGKDVELRCDPISGHTALYWYRQSLGQGLEFLIYFQGNSAPDKSGLPSDRFSAERTGGSVSTLTIQRTQQEDSAVYLCASSHGGRAYGYTFGSGTRLTVV.

The V and J genes are TRBV7-2 and TRBJ2-5; TRBD2 might be the D (5 bases). Trimming took off 4 bases at V and 2 bases at J, with 17 bases between the two ends. Looked up from germline, CDR1 is SGHTA and CDR2 is FQGNSA. The CDR3 contains 16 residues. CDR3 sequence (DNA): TGTGCCAGCAGCTCCCCTCGCGGGCAGAGACAAGAGACCCAGTACTTC. Encoded protein: CASSSPRGQRQETQYF.

V usage is TRBV19 and J usage is TRBJ1-2; D is undetermined. Germline CDR1 reads LNHDA; CDR2 reads SQIVND (reference sequence). Deletions cut 3 bases from V and 2 bases from J, with 7 bases between. The CDR3 length is 13 residues. The chain's CDR3 is CASSITVNYGYTF. CDR3 nucleotides: TGTGCCAGTAGTATTACCGTGAACTATGGCTACACCTTC.

The rearrangement links TRBV4-2 to TRBJ2-6; D gene unclear. Trimming left V 6 bases short and J 0 bases short, with 3 bases between. This CDR3 is 13 amino acids long. CDR1 is LGHNA, CDR2 YNFKEQ, per germline. In nucleotides, the CDR3 is TGTGCCAGCAGGTACTCTGGGGCCAACGTCCTGACTTTC. This codes for CASRYSGANVLTF.

The CDR3, as DNA: TGTGCCAGCAGCCGCTACAAGGAAATGAACGAAAAACTGTTTTTT. Its translation: CASSRYKEMNEKLFF. The J gene is TRBJ1-4, the V gene TRBV4-2; D gene unclear. The CDR3 extends over 15 amino acids. The V end lost 4 bases, the J end lost 8 bases, and 17 bases lay between the germline ends. Germline values: CDR1 LGHNA, CDR2 YNFKEQ.